This TCR beta chain comes out of a study of T cell responses to AZD1222 COVID-19 vaccine. Notes on the study in general: Seropositivity was recorded at baseline in only a handful of AZD1222 recipients. Nearly half of spike-specific TCRs reportedly go after variant regions that carry no mutations. Spike-specific TCR breadth rose after two AZD1222 doses, and depth rose as well.

Method: immunoSEQ multiplex PCR; TCRdb's copy keeps in-frame clones and lacks some. The top ten clones hold 4% to 5.5% of a sample with 150,000 to 200,000 clones, more than 85% of them seen once. With 4 bases removed from V and 7 bases from J, the gap between germline ends came to 14 bases. CDR1 is SNHLY, CDR2 FYNNEI, per germline. The CDR3 runs 15 residues. As regards this clone: What it binds is unknown.

V is TRBV2 and J is TRBJ1-6; D gene unclear. The clonotype originates from an adult in good health. This specimen consisted of peripheral blood, obtained on day 0 of AZD1222 vaccination. For the CDR3, the DNA is TGTGCCAGCAGTGCGGGCGGTCGGCTAAATTCACCCCTCCACTTT. This codes for CASSAGGRLNSPLHF.